This TCR beta chain was profiled in a study of beta chain features in type 1 diabetes listed by TCRdb under 2018. General notes on the study: Patients and healthy donors did not differ in mean age, gender distribution, total cell number or subset yield. Across all samples, about 110 million sorted cells were examined, and cell number per subset correlated strongly with RNA yield. In the study, recently diagnosed type 1 diabetes patients and matched healthy donors were compared on the TCRB repertoires of their sorted circulating CD4+ T cell subsets. Regulatory and stem cell-like memory subsets were obtained from only 8 patients and roughly eight healthy donors, while naive and central memory subsets were obtained from all 28 donors. What the authors observed across the whole study: PCR may preferentially amplify shorter templates, but because patient and control samples were amplified and corrected together, any resulting skew would affect both groups equally. Only small numbers of individuals were included in the HLA sub-analyses, which left unresolved whether HLA type had any influence on TCRB rearrangement. At VDJ recombination sites, patients with type 1 diabetes made fewer insertions and deleted more nucleotides, a pattern implying thymic rearrangement abnormalities. Sequencing cDNA rather than genomic DNA could over-represent highly expressing activated cells, although activation and CD3 levels did not differ between groups. The naive, central memory and regulatory TCRB repertoires appeared to resemble one another more closely among patients than among healthy donors. Type 1 diabetes patients showed a moderate but significant shortening of TCRB CDR3 length in all four CD4+ subsets.

Each donor gave one peripheral blood draw, averaging around 120 mL, which was collected into heparinised tubes. Using a panel that included CD45RO, CCR7, CD25, CD127, CD95 and CD27, naive, central memory, regulatory and stem cell-like memory CD4+ T cells were sorted on a BD FACSAria II. All sorted populations exceeded 95% purity. PBMCs were isolated right away by Lymphoprep density gradient centrifugation and were stained directly, without culture. So that batch effects would be minimized, each experiment stained and sorted samples in pairs, pairing one healthy donor with one patient. The V end gives up 5 bases and the J end 5 bases, leaving 8 bases in the junction not matched to a gene. As encoded in the germline V gene, CDR1 is MDHEN while CDR2 is SYDVKM. The CDR3 contains 16 residues, cysteine and phenylalanine counted. Solely the CDR3 DNA is kept, with 48 bases framed from the first base. The entire amount of isolated RNA was reverse transcribed using the High Capacity cDNA Reverse Transcription Kit, so the sequenced TCRB transcripts were expressed ones. Deep immunoSEQ sequencing was applied to naive, central memory and regulatory T cell samples, giving an average of roughly 3.5 million total reads per sample. Sorted cells were lysed in RLT buffer, and RNA was extracted using DNase-treated RNeasy Micro or Mini kits according to cell number. To prevent cross-contamination, each cell subset was processed individually, whereas patient and healthy donor samples were processed jointly. The immunoSEQ multiplex PCR was used to amplify TCRB sequences from cDNA, yielding 87-bp fragments that span the CDR3 region. The amplicons were sequenced using the Illumina HiSeq platform. The authors' pipeline ran thus. Synthetic template baselines were used to correct PCR bias computationally, reads within Hamming distance 2 were collapsed together, and singletons that could not be merged were discarded. Reads were aligned to IMGT to assign V, D and J genes, CDR3 length, and insertions or deletions at six rearrangement sites. Clonotype counts were normalized to sorted cell number within each subset before computing true diversity and Gini coefficients with the tcR R package. The overlap coefficient, calculated on TCRB nucleotide sequences, was used to quantify repertoire sharing. As a proxy for the pre-selection repertoire, out-of-frame TCRB sequences from naive cells were analyzed. The immuneACCESS repertoire file appears here via TCRdb, limited to in-frame rearrangements. These files lack a portion of the clones; in checked studies, under half of the deficit traces to unresolved V genes, and the cause of the others is not known. The V and J calls and clone size are taken from that table; D and trimming were inferred from the DNA. The table for this sample lists approximately 280,000 clones; approximately 16% of them were counted only once. The ten largest clones take up 0.015% of the sample.

Details on this clone: Its binding antigen is unknown. Within one base of it there is no much larger clone, and no base qualities were kept.

The rearrangement combines TRBV28 with TRBJ2-7; 14 central nucleotides agree with TRBD2. The sequence was obtained from a man younger than 35 with type 1 diabetes. Specimen: naive CD4+ T cells from blood. Taken with the paper, the label for cell subset or site translates to: true naive CD4+ T cells. In nucleotides, the sequence is TGTGCCAGCAGTCCCGGGACTAGCGGGAGTAGGAACGAGCAGTACTTC. This sequence encodes CASSPGTSGSRNEQYF.